A single sample is the source of the 18 T cell receptor beta chains below, sequenced in a study of CD4 and CD8 cells across lung adenocarcinoma regions. TCRdb re-derived calls from the PCR reads in MiXCR, one entry per CDR3 protein. In the table there are about 19,000 distinct CDR3 sequences, around 50% of which are singletons. Sequencing used CD8+ T cells from the margin of a lung tumor. Receptor source: a male donor with lung adenocarcinoma. The CD4 and CD8 labels of this study may be unreliable.

This clonotype was detected ten times or more. The J gene is TRBJ1-1, the V gene TRBV6-1; D unclear. This CDR3 spans 14 amino acids. The V gene's germline CDR1 is MNHNS and CDR2 SASEGT. Trimming removed 8 bases at V and 5 bases at J, with 18 bases between. DNA for the CDR3: TGTGCCAGCCCGCCGGGTAGGGCGGGGACTGAAGCTTTCTTT. This translates into CASPPGRAGTEAFF.

This clonotype was observed a few times. The V and J genes are TRBV6-1 and TRBJ2-3, with D possibly TRBD1 on 5 matching bases. The J call may be in error: the DNA end matches TRBJ2-7 better. Germline V gene lookup returns CDR1 MNHNS and CDR2 SASEGT. This CDR3 comprises 13 residues. DNA for the CDR3: TGTGCCAGCAGACAGGCAGAGGTCTACGAGCAGTACTTC. This gives the protein CASRQAEVYEQYF.

This clonotype has only a few counts. The CDR3 coding sequence is TGTGCCAGCACCGACAGGGTGAACACCGGGGAGCTGTTTTTT. It codes for CASTDRVNTGELFF. The rearrangement joins TRBV27 to TRBJ2-2, with 7 bases fitting TRBD1. The V and J ends lost 7 bases and 1 base, in that order; junction bases with no gene match: 3. In germline, CDR1 is MNHEY, CDR2 SMNVEV (reference sequence). The CDR3 is 14 amino acids.

The V and J genes are TRBV6-5 and TRBJ2-1; 9 positions match TRBD2. Matching the DNA end better, TRBJ2-5 makes the J call doubtful. The germline V gene has CDR1 MNHEY and CDR2 SVGAGI. This CDR3 region has 19 residues. CDR3 sequence (DNA): TGTGCCAGCAGTTACTTGGGCAGGAGCACGAGCGGGAGGTGGGAGACCCAGTACTTC. Protein sequence: CASSYLGRSTSGRWETQYF.

The CDR3 sequence: CASSQIPPGGPTGELFF. CDR3 DNA: TGCGCCAGCAGTCAAATCCCGCCGGGAGGGCCGACCGGGGAGCTGTTTTTT. The chain couples TRBV23-1 to TRBJ2-2, with 8 bases matching TRBD2. TRBV23-1 is marked as an open reading frame, function uncertain. This CDR3 has 17 amino acids. The V and J ends lost 2 bases and 5 bases, in that order; junction bases with no gene match: 10.

The genes are TRBV6-1 and TRBJ2-6, with D possibly being TRBD1 (5 bases). V lost 0 bases and J lost 2, with 11 bases in between. The CDR3 covers 17 residues. CDR1 and CDR2 (germline): MNHNS, SASEGT. The CDR3 nucleotides read TGTGCCAGCAGTGAAGCATTATGGGGCGCTGGGGCCAACGTCCTGACTTTC. Translated: CASSEALWGAGANVLTF.

Comment on this clonotype: At one of its ends the junction is not consistent with the germline gene, which may arise from a read error. The V call is TRBV6-1, the J call TRBJ2-4, with TRBD2 identical over 7 bases. The CDR3 extends over 16 amino acids. Germline V gene lookup returns CDR1 MNHNS and CDR2 SASEGT. CDR3 sequence reads: CPSSVRERGAKDMQYF. DNA for the CDR3: TGTCCCAGCAGTGTACGGGAGCGGGGAGCCAAAGACATGCAGTACTTC.

The V gene is TRBV5-1, the J gene TRBJ2-1; D unresolved. TRBJ2-5 matches the DNA end more closely, so the J call is doubtful. The CDR3 is made up of 13 amino acids. Per the germline V gene, CDR1 is SGHRS and CDR2 is YFSETQ. In DNA form, the CDR3 reads TGCGCCAGCAGCGGCCTAATCCAAGAGACCCAGTACTTC. Its translation is CASSGLIQETQYF.

There are many counts of this clonotype. The chain recombines TRBV6-2 or TRBV6-3 with TRBJ2-1; 11 positions agree with TRBD2. Germline CDR1 reads MNHEY; CDR2 reads SVGEGT. This CDR3 is 17 amino acids long. With V trimmed by 2 bases and J by 5 bases, 8 bases remained unmatched. CDR3 loop: CASSYRTGTSGHNEQFF. The CDR3 DNA is TGTGCCAGCAGTTACCGCACCGGGACTAGCGGCCACAATGAGCAGTTCTTC.

CDR3 DNA sequence: TGTGCCTGGATACGGGTTGGGGGCCCCTACGAGCAGTACTTC. It yields the protein CAWIRVGGPYEQYF. The V gene is TRBV30, the J gene TRBJ2-5; TRBD1 is a possible D gene (6 bases). The closer fit of TRBJ2-7 to the DNA end suggests the J call may be wrong. Germline values: CDR1 GTSNPN, CDR2 SVGIG (reference sequence). The CDR3 contains 14 residues.

The sample holds a few counts of this clonotype. This may stem from a read error, because a much larger clone lies one nucleotide away. The rearrangement joins TRBV6-1 to TRBJ2-1, with D uncertain. The CDR3 is 13 amino acids. Germline lookup yields CDR1 MNHNS and CDR2 SASEGT. The CDR3 nucleotides read TGTGCCAGCAGGGAAGGGTCTATTCACGAGCAGTTCTTC. Encoded protein: CASREGSIHEQFF.

This clonotype came up once. This chain connects TRBV5-1 to TRBJ2-3; 9 bases align to TRBD1. The DNA end lines up better with TRBJ2-5; the J call may be wrong. Per germline, CDR1 SGHRS and CDR2 YFSETQ. The CDR3 consists of 14 residues. CDR3 DNA sequence: TGCGCCAGCAGCGCCGGGACAGGGATTGAGACCCAGTACTTC. As protein: CASSAGTGIETQYF.

This clonotype is medium-sized. The CDR3 nucleotides read TGTGCCAGCAGTGACTGGACAGGGAAAAATGAGCAGTTCTTC. This translates into CASSDWTGKNEQFF. J is TRBJ2-1 and V is TRBV6-1, with 8 bases aligning to TRBD1. Trimming cost V 3 bases and J 7 bases; bases outside gene matches: 5. The CDR3 is 14 residues long. Germline V lookup: CDR1 MNHNS, CDR2 SASEGT.

This clonotype has a count of ten or more. The chain uses TRBV11-3 and TRBJ2-1; D remains unclear. The CDR3 spans 14 residues. V was clipped by 3 bases and J by 6 bases, with 12 bases between them. Germline V lookup: CDR1 SGHNT, CDR2 YENEEA. In nucleotides, the CDR3 is TGTGCCAGCAGCTTCACCCCTGGCCCCAATGAGCAGTTCTTC. This translates into CASSFTPGPNEQFF.

The V and J genes are TRBV6-1 and TRBJ2-1; perhaps D is TRBD1 or TRBD2 (5 bases each). The J call may be mistaken, given a closer DNA end match to TRBJ2-5. This CDR3 contains 15 residues. CDR1 and CDR2 from the germline V gene are MNHNS and SASEGT. The CDR3 spells CASSGTLGLKETQYF. The DNA for the CDR3 is TGTGCCAGCAGTGGGACACTAGGTTTGAAAGAGACCCAGTACTTC.

V and J are TRBV6-1 and TRBJ2-1, with 7 bases matching TRBD1. The tail of the sequence fits TRBJ2-7 better, so the J call may be wrong. Germline loops: CDR1 MNHNS, CDR2 SASEGT. This CDR3 has 15 residues. The chain's CDR3 is CASSATGVAYNEQYF. In DNA form, the CDR3 reads TGTGCCAGCAGTGCTACAGGGGTCGCCTACAATGAGCAGTACTTC.

This clonotype occurred a few times. The rearrangement joins TRBV11-2 to TRBJ2-3; D remains unclear. Germline CDR1 and CDR2: SGHAT and FQNNGV. V dropped 1 base and J dropped 4 bases, with 9 bases sitting between them. This CDR3 is built from 14 residues. CDR3 sequence reads: CASSLAPGADTQYF. Here the CDR3 DNA reads TGTGCCAGCAGCTTAGCTCCGGGCGCAGATACGCAGTATTTT.

The J gene is TRBJ2-1, the V gene TRBV6-1; 7 bases align to TRBD1. The J call could be wrong; TRBJ2-7 is a better fit for the DNA end. The CDR3 loop spans 13 amino acids. Germline-derived CDR1 and CDR2 are MNHNS and SASEGT. The DNA for the CDR3 is TGTGCCAGCAGTCGGACAAACAGGGGCGAGCAGTACTTC. Its protein product is CASSRTNRGEQYF.